Following are 10 T cell receptor beta chains from one sample sequenced in a study of blood T cell repertoires in COVID-19. The assay was immunoSEQ multiplex PCR, and TCRdb's table has in-frame clones only and misses some. The sample shows more than 150,000 clones, 65% to 85% of them seen only once. The sample consisted of peripheral blood. Receptor source: a woman in her fifties or sixties with acute or convalescent COVID-19.

In this sample, this clone turned up once. This chain links TRBV6-6 with TRBJ1-1; D may be TRBD1 (6 bases). CDR1 and CDR2 (germline): MNHNY, SVGAGI (reference sequence). The CDR3 contains 12 residues. V was shortened by 6 bases and J by 14 bases, with 19 bases between the two germline ends. DNA for the CDR3: TGTGCCAGCAGCCTCCCGGGACAAGGTTGCTTCTTT. Translated, it gives CASSLPGQGCFF.

CDR3 sequence: CASSQGVSGTGTDTQYF. The CDR3, as DNA: TGCGCCAGCAGCCAAGGAGTTAGCGGGACTGGCACAGATACGCAGTATTTT. The chain uses TRBV4-3 and TRBJ2-3, with 8 bases lining up with TRBD2. The CDR3 is 17 amino acids. The V and J ends lost 1 base and 1 base, in that order; junction bases with no gene match: 7. Germline V gives CDR1 LGHNA, CDR2 YSLEER.

The genes are TRBV4-3 and TRBJ2-3; TRBD2 matches 11 bases. The trim removed 0 bases at V and 6 bases at J, leaving 11 bases unmatched. CDR1 is LGHNA, CDR2 YSLEER, per germline. The CDR3 runs 18 residues. The CDR3 sequence: CASSQDRPLAGGPDTQYF. The CDR3 nucleotides read TGCGCCAGCAGCCAAGATCGGCCCCTAGCGGGGGGCCCCGATACGCAGTATTTT.

This chain connects TRBV18 to TRBJ2-7, with 7 bases aligning to TRBD1. The V gene end was trimmed by 3 bases and the J gene end by 7 bases; junction bases not matched to a gene: 12. CDR1 and CDR2 from the germline V gene are KGHSH and LQKENI. There are 15 residues in the CDR3. The CDR3, as DNA: TGTGCCAGCTCACCGGAAGGGGGCGGTTTGCGAGAGCAGTACTTC. This translates into CASSPEGGGLREQYF.

The chain uses TRBV3-1 (or the pseudogene TRBV3-2) and TRBJ2-7; 8 bases are a match to TRBD1. CDR3 length: 13 amino acids. Germline-derived CDR1 and CDR2 are LGHDT and YNNKEL (reference sequence). After removal of 3 bases from V and 3 bases from J, the junction contained 1 base not matched to a gene. The CDR3 bases are TGTGCCAGCAGCCACGGGACAGGCTACGAGCAGTACTTC. Its translation: CASSHGTGYEQYF.

V gene TRBV7-8 combines with J gene TRBJ1-2, with TRBD1 as a possible D gene (6 bases). V lost 5 bases and J 2 bases, leaving 12 bases between the germline ends. The germline gives CDR1 SGHVS, CDR2 FQNEAQ. This CDR3 is 14 amino acids long. For the CDR3, the DNA is TGTGCCAGCAGCGTCGATCAGGGGAACTATGGCTACACCTTC. This codes for CASSVDQGNYGYTF. Full variable domain (rest looked up from reference TRBV7-8 and TRBJ1-2): GAGVSQSPRYKVAKRGQDVALRCDPISGHVSLFWYQQALGQGPEFLTYFQNEAQLDKSGLPSDRFFAERPEGSVSTLKIQRTQQEDSAVYLCASSVDQGNYGYTFGSGTRLTVV.

The V call is TRBV4-1, the J call TRBJ1-1; D call uncertain. Germline CDR1 is MGHRA and CDR2 is YSYEKL. V was trimmed by 4 bases and J by 1 base, leaving 10 bases between them. The CDR3 is 14 residues long. The CDR3 DNA reads as TGCGCCAGCAGCCCTTTGAACAGGAACACTGAAGCTTTCTTT. Amino acid sequence: CASSPLNRNTEAFF.

The V call is TRBV7-2, the J call TRBJ2-7; tentative D call: TRBD2 (5 bases). Germline V gene lookup returns CDR1 SGHTA and CDR2 FQGNSA. Trimming cost V 0 bases and J 3 bases, with 9 bases left between them. This CDR3 is built from 14 residues. CDR3 in DNA: TGTGCCAGCAGCTTAGCGACTACGGTCTACGAGCAGTACTTC. This sequence encodes CASSLATTVYEQYF.

This clone has more than one count but fewer than ten. Here the CDR3 reads CASSSEDRGTYGYTF. CDR3 DNA: TGTGCCAGCAGCTCAGAGGACAGGGGCACCTATGGCTACACCTTC. The chain combines TRBV7-9 with TRBJ1-2; 9 bases line up with TRBD1. V was pared by 4 bases and J by 4 bases, with 7 bases of the junction left unmatched. The CDR3 sequence is 15 residues long. CDR1 is SEHNR and CDR2 is FQNEAQ in the germline V gene (reference sequence).

J is TRBJ1-4 and V is TRBV5-1; 10 nucleotides match TRBD1. Germline V CDR1 and CDR2: SGHRS, YFSETQ. V lost 4 bases to trimming and J lost 3 bases; unmatched junction nucleotides: 3. The CDR3 contains 15 residues. The CDR3 sequence: CASSIGTGANEKLFF. The CDR3 DNA is TGCGCCAGCAGCATAGGGACAGGGGCTAATGAAAAACTGTTTTTT.